What follows are 10 T cell receptor beta chains derived from one specimen sequenced in a study of T-cell memory formation after mild COVID-19. MiXCR, applied by TCRdb to the 5' RACE reads, yields one record per CDR3 protein. The sample yields about 420,000 distinct CDR3 sequences, less than 25% seen once. The sample was PBMCs or a T cell subset sorted from them (not recorded which). The origin of the receptors is an adult woman who had mild COVID-19 (a few samples of this study predate the infection). Cell type and time point are not known.

The chain couples TRBV19 to TRBJ2-5; 7 bases are a match to TRBD2. CDR1 and CDR2 (germline): LNHDA, SQIVND (reference sequence). The CDR3 is 15 residues long. J gave up 9 bases and V 3 bases, and 13 bases lay outside the gene matches. For the CDR3, the DNA is TGTGCCAGTAGTATGAGGCTGACTAGCCCCCCACCCCAGTACTTC. It is translated as CASSMRLTSPPPQYF.

This clonotype occurred once. The V gene is TRBV5-1, the J gene TRBJ1-1; TRBD1 matches 10 bases. The germline V gene has CDR1 SGHRS and CDR2 YFSETQ. The length of the CDR3 is 14 residues. J gave up 5 bases and V 4 bases, and 5 bases lay outside the gene matches. CDR3 DNA sequence: TGCGCCAGCAGCCTGGGACAGGGGCTTACTGAAGCTTTCTTT. Amino acids: CASSLGQGLTEAFF. Supplemented by reference TRBV5-1 and TRBJ1-1, the full variable domain reads KAGVTQTPRYLIKTRGQQVTLSCSPISGHRSVSWYQQTPGQGLQFLFEYFSETQRNKGNFPGRFSGRQFSNSRSEMNVSTLELGDSALYLCASSLGQGLTEAFFGQGTRLTVV.

A few counts support this clonotype. The chain combines TRBV19 with TRBJ1-5; D remains ambiguous. Per germline, CDR1 LNHDA and CDR2 SQIVND (reference sequence). Trimming stripped 3 bases from V and 7 bases from J, with 10 bases between. This CDR3 spans 13 amino acids. The CDR3 DNA reads TGTGCCAGTAGTATCAGGTCGGAACAGCCCCAGCATTTT. This translates into CASSIRSEQPQHF.

The chain recombines TRBV24-1 with TRBJ1-2; D is possibly TRBD1 (5 bases). The V end was cut by 0 bases, the J end by 7 bases, with 8 bases between. CDR3 length: 13 residues. The germline V gene encodes CDR1 KGHDR and CDR2 SFDVKD. This CDR3 is CATSDLPGSGYTF. The CDR3 coding sequence is TGTGCCACCAGTGATTTGCCAGGGTCTGGCTACACCTTC.

This sequence joins TRBV29-1 and TRBJ1-2; no clear D. The V end was cut by 4 bases, the J end by 12 bases, with 18 bases between. The CDR3 has 12 amino acids. The germline CDR1 and CDR2 sequences are SQVTM and ANQGSEA. The CDR3 protein is CSVVGPSKLHTF. CDR3 DNA: TGCAGCGTTGTAGGACCGAGCAAGTTGCACACCTTC.

The chain joins TRBV7-9 to TRBJ2-1; perhaps D is TRBD1 or TRBD2 (6 bases each). The V gene's germline CDR1 is SEHNR and CDR2 FQNEAQ (reference sequence). This CDR3 spans 16 amino acids. V was trimmed by 3 bases and J by 5 bases, leaving 17 bases between them. The CDR3 spells CASSLGGWDTNNEQFF. The CDR3 bases are TGTGCCAGCAGCTTGGGGGGTTGGGACACAAACAATGAGCAGTTCTTC.

This clonotype appeared a few times. The chain is built from TRBV7-2 and TRBJ1-5; the match to TRBD1 covers 7 bases. The germline V gene has CDR1 SGHTA and CDR2 FQGNSA. The junction had 4 bases not matched to a gene; V was cut back by 3 bases and J by 5 bases. CDR3 size: 14 residues. The CDR3 DNA is TGTGCCAGCAGCTTCCGGGACAGAGATCAGCCCCAGCATTTT. This codes for CASSFRDRDQPQHF.

The chain is built from TRBV29-1 and TRBJ2-7; 10 bases align to TRBD2. The V and J ends lost 6 bases and 5 bases, in that order; junction bases with no gene match: 4. CDR1 and CDR2 (germline): SQVTM, ANQGSEA. The CDR3 runs to 12 residues. The CDR3 DNA reads as TGCAGCGTAAGGCTAGCGGGAGACGAGCAGTACTTC. It codes for CSVRLAGDEQYF.

This clonotype is labeled as large. J is TRBJ2-7 and V is TRBV7-2, with TRBD1 matching 7 bases. Trimming removed 6 bases from V and 2 bases from J; junction bases left unmatched: 10. Looked up from germline, CDR1 is SGHTA and CDR2 is FQGNSA. The CDR3 runs to 15 residues. CDR3 coding DNA: TGTGCCAGCAGGTCTACCGGGACAGACGCCTACGAGCAGTACTTC. It yields the protein CASRSTGTDAYEQYF.

This clonotype has a handful of counts. The chain combines TRBV24-1 with TRBJ1-2; no reliable D call. Germline assignment: CDR1 KGHDR and CDR2 SFDVKD. V lost 2 bases and J lost 7, with 7 bases in between. The CDR3 spans 12 residues. The CDR3 DNA reads as TGTGCCACCAGTGATTCGCGCCTTGGCTACACCTTC. Encoded protein: CATSDSRLGYTF.